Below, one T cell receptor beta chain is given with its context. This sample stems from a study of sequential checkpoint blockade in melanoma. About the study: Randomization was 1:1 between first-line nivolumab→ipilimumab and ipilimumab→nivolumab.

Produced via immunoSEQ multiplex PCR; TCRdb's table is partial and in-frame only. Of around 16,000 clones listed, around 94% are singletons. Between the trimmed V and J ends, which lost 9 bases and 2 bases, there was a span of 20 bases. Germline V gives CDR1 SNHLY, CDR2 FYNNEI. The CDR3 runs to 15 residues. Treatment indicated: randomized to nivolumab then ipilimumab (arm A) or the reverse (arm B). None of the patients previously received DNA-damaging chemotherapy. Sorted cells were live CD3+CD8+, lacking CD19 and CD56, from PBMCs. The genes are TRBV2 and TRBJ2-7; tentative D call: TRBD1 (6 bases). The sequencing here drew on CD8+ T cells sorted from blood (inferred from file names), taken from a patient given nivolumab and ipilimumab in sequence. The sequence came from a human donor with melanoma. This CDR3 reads CASTILPQGTYEQYF. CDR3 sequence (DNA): TGTGCCAGTACTATACTACCTCAGGGGACCTACGAGCAGTACTTC.